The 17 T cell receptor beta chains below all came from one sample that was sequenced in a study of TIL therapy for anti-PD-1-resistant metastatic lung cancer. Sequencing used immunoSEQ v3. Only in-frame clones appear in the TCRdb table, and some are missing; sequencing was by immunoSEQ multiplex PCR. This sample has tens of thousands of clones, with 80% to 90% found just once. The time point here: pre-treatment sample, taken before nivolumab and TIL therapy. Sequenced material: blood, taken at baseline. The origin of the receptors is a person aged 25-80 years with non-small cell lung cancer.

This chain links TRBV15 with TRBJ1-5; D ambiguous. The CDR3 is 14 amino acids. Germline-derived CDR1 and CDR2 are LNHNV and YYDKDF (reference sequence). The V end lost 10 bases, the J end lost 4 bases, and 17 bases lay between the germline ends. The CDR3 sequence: CAISPGGRNQPQHF. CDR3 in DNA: TGTGCCATTTCCCCAGGAGGGAGGAATCAGCCCCAGCATTTT.

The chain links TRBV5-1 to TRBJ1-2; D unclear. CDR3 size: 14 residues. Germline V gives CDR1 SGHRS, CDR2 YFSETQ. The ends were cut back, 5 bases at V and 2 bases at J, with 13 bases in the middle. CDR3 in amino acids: CASRGAVTNYGYTF. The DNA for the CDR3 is TGCGCCAGCAGGGGCGCGGTTACGAACTATGGCTACACCTTC.

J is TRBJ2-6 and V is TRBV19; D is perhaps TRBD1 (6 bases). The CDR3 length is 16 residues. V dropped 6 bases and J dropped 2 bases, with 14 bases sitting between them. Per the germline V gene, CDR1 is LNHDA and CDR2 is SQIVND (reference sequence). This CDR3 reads CASRRTAQTGANVLTF. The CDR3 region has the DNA TGTGCCAGTAGGCGGACAGCCCAAACTGGGGCCAACGTCCTGACTTTC.

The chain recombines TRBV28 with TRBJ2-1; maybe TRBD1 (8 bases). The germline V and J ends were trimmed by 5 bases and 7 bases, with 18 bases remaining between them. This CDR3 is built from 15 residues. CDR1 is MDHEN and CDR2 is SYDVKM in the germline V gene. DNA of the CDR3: TGTGCCAGCAGTACAGGGGGGGGAAGTTGGAATGAGCAGTTCTTC. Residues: CASSTGGGSWNEQFF.

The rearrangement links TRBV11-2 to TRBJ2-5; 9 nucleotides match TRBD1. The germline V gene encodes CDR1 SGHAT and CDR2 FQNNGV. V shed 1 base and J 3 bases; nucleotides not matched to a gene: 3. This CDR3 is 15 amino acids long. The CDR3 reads CASSLGDREEETQYF. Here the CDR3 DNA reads TGTGCCAGCAGCTTAGGGGACAGGGAGGAAGAGACCCAGTACTTC.

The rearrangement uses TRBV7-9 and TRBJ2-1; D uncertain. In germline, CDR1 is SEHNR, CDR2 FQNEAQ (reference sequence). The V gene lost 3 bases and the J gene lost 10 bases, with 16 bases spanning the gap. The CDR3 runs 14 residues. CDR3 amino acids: CASSFVPEDWEQFF. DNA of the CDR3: TGTGCCAGCAGCTTCGTCCCCGAGGATTGGGAGCAGTTCTTC.

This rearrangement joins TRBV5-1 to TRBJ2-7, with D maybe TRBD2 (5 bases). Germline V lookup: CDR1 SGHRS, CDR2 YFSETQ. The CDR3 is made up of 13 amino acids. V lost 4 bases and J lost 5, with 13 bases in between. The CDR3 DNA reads TGCGCCAGCAGCCCCCAGCGGCCCGACGAGCAGTACTTC. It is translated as CASSPQRPDEQYF. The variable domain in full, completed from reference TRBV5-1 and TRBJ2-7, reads KAGVTQTPRYLIKTRGQQVTLSCSPISGHRSVSWYQQTPGQGLQFLFEYFSETQRNKGNFPGRFSGRQFSNSRSEMNVSTLELGDSALYLCASSPQRPDEQYFGPGTRLTVT.

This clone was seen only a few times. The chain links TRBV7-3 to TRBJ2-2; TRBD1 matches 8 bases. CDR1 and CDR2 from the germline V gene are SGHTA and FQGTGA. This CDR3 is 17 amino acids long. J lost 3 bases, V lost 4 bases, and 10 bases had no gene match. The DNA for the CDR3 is TGTGCCAGCAGCTCTACCCCCGGGACAGGAGACACCGGGGAGCTGTTTTTT. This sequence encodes CASSSTPGTGDTGELFF.

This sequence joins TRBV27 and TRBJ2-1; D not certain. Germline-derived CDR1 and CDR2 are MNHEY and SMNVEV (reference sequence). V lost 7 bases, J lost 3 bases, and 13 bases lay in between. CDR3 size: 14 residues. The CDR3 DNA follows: TGTGCCAGCAAAGGCCTTGGGGACTACAATGAGCAGTTCTTC. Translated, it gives CASKGLGDYNEQFF.

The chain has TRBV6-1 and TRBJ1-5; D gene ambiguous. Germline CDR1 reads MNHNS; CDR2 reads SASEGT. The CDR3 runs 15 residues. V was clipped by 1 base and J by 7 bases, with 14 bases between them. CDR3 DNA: TGTGCCAGCAGTGAAGACATATGGGGAGAGCAGCCCCAGCATTTT. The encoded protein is CASSEDIWGEQPQHF.

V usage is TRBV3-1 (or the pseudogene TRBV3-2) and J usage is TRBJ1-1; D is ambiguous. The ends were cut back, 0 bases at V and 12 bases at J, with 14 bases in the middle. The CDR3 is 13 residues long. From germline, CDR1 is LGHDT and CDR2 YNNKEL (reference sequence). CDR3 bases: TGTGCCAGCAGCCAAGAAGGTCAGAGGAAGACTTTCTTT. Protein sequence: CASSQEGQRKTFF.

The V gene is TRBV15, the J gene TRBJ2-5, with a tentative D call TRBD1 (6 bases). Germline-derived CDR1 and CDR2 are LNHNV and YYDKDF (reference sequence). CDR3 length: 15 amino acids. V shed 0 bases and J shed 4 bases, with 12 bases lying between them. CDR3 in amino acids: CATSRDKTRGETQYF. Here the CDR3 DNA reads TGTGCCACCAGCAGAGATAAAACCAGGGGAGAGACCCAGTACTTC. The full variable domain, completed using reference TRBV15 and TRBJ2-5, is DAMVIQNPRYQVTQFGKPVTLSCSQTLNHNVMYWYQQKSSQAPKLLFHYYDKDFNNEADTPDNFQSRRPNTSFCFLDIRSPGLGDTAMYLCATSRDKTRGETQYFGPGTRLLVL.

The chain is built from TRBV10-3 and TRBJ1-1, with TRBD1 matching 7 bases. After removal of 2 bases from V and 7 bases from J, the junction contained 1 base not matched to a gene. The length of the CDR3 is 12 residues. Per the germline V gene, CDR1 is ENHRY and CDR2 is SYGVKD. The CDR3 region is CAISEGQVEAFF. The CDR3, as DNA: TGTGCCATCAGTGAGGGACAGGTTGAAGCTTTCTTT.

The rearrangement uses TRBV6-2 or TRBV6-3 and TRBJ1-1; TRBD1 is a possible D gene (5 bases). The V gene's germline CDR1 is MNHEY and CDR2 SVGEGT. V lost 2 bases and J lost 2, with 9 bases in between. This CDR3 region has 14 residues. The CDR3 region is CASSYLGVNTEAFF. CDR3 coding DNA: TGTGCCAGCAGTTACCTGGGGGTAAACACTGAAGCTTTCTTT.

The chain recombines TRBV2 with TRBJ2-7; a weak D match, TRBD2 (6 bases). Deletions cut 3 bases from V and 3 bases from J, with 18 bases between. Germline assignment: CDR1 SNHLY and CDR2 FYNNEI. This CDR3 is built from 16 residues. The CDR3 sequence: CASSEAWGDPIYEQYF. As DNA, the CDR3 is TGTGCCAGCAGTGAGGCTTGGGGGGACCCGATCTACGAGCAGTACTTC. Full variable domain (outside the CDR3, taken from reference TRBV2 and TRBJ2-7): EPEVTQTPSHQVTQMGQEVILRCVPISNHLYFYWYRQILGQKVEFLVSFYNNEISEKSEIFDDQFSVERPDGSNFTLKIRSTKLEDSAMYFCASSEAWGDPIYEQYFGPGTRLTVT.

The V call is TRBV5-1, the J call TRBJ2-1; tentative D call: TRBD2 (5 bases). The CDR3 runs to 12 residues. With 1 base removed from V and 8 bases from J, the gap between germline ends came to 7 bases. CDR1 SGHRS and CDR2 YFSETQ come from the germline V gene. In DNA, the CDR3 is TGCGCCAGCAGCTTGAAGGAGGATGAGCAGTTCTTC. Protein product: CASSLKEDEQFF.

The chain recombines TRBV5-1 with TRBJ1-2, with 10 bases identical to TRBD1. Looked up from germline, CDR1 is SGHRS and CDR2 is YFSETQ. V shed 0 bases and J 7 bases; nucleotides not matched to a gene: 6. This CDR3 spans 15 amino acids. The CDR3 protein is CASSLGDRGLGGYTF. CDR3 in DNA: TGCGCCAGCAGCTTGGGTGACAGGGGGCTGGGTGGCTACACCTTC.